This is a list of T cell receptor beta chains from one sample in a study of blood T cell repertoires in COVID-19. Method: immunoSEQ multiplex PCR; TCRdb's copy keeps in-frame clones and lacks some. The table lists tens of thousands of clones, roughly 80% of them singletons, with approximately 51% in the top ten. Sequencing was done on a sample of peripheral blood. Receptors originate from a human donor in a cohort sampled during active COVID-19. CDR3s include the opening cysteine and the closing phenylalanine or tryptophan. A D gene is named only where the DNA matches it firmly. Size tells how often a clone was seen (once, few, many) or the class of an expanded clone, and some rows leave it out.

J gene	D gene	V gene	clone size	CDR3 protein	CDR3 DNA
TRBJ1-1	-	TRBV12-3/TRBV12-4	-	CASSLRRTEAFF	TGTGCCAGCAGTCTGCGTCGAACTGAAGCTTTCTTT
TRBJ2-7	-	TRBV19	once	CASSRLPGGPYEQYF	TGTGCCAGTAGTCGTCTGCCCGGAGGACCCTACGAGCAGTACTTC
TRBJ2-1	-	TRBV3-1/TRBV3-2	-	CASSQDFTNNEQFF	TGTGCCAGCAGCCAAGATTTCACTAACAATGAGCAGTTCTTC
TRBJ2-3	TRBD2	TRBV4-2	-	CASSNRTSGPDTQYF	TGTGCCAGCAGCAACCGGACTAGTGGCCCAGATACGCAGTATTTT
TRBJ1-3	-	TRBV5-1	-	CASSLGGQKENTIYF	TGCGCCAGCAGCTTGGGGGGACAAAAGGAAAACACCATATATTTT
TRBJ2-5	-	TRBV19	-	CASSPWMTEETQYF	TGTGCCAGTAGCCCTTGGATGACAGAAGAGACCCAGTACTTC
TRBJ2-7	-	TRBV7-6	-	CASSSGASDLDEQYF	TGTGCCAGCAGCAGTGGCGCTAGCGATCTGGACGAGCAGTACTTC
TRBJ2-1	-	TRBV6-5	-	CASRILHAGNNEQFF	TGTGCCAGCAGGATACTTCACGCGGGTAACAATGAGCAGTTCTTC
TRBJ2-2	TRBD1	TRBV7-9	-	CASGTGVTGELFF	TGTGCCAGCGGGACAGGGGTCACCGGGGAGCTGTTTTTT
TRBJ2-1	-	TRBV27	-	CASSLTNPRGGESSYNEQFF	TGTGCCAGCAGTTTAACTAACCCCCGAGGGGGGGAGAGCTCCTACAATGAGCAGTTCTTC
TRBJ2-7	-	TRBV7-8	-	CASSPPVAVYEQYF	TGTGCCAGCAGCCCCCCCGTAGCGGTTTACGAGCAGTACTTC
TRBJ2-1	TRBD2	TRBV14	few	CASSGLRGSGSGNEQFF	TGTGCCAGCAGCGGCCTAAGGGGGAGCGGGAGTGGCAATGAGCAGTTCTTC
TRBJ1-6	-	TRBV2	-	CASSKNGHRSSYNSPLHF	TGTGCCAGCAGTAAAAATGGACACCGCAGCTCCTATAATTCACCCCTCCACTTT
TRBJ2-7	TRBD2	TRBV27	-	CASSLTGLVAGSYEQYF	TGTGCCAGCAGTTTAACCGGACTAGTTGCAGGTTCCTACGAGCAGTACTTC
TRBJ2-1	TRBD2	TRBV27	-	CASSLRSVVREWLGDNEQFF	TGTGCCAGCAGTTTAAGGAGTGTGGTGCGGGAGTGGTTGGGCGACAATGAGCAGTTCTTC
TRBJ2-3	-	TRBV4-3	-	CASSQAFGSLDTQYF	TGCGCCAGCAGCCAGGCTTTCGGGAGTCTAGATACGCAGTATTTT
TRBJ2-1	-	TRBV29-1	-	CSVLRDEQFF	TGCAGCGTCCTCCGAGATGAGCAGTTCTTC
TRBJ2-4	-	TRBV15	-	CATSTGRGSGKNIQYF	TGTGCCACCAGCACCGGACGGGGATCAGGCAAAAACATTCAGTACTTC
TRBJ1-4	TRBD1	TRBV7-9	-	CASSFTGGPNEKLFF	TGTGCCAGCAGCTTTACAGGGGGCCCTAATGAAAAACTGTTTTTT
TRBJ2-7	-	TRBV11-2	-	CASSRLDTYEQYF	TGTGCCAGCAGCCGACTGGATACCTACGAGCAGTACTTC
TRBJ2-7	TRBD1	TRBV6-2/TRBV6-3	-	CASSYSRRDRSSYEQYF	TGTGCCAGCAGTTACTCGAGACGGGACAGGAGCTCCTACGAGCAGTACTTC
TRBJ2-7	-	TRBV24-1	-	CATSAASAAYEQYF	TGTGCCACCAGTGCTGCTAGCGCGGCCTACGAGCAGTACTTC
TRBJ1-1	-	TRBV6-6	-	CASSSLRAGSSEAFF	TGTGCCAGCAGCTCCCTTCGCGCGGGGAGCTCTGAAGCTTTCTTT
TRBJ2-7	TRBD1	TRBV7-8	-	CASSFTSGGQYF	TGTGCCAGCAGCTTCACCTCAGGGGGGCAGTACTTC
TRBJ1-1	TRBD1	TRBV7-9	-	CASGQGNTEAFF	TGTGCATCGGGACAGGGGAACACTGAAGCTTTCTTT
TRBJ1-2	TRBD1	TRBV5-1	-	CASSQTGTGAYGYTF	TGCGCCAGCAGCCAAACCGGGACAGGGGCCTATGGCTACACCTTC
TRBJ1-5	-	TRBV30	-	CAWTSGDSNQPQHF	TGTGCCTGGACATCCGGGGATAGCAATCAGCCCCAGCATTTT
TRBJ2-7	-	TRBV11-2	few	CASSLVPKSYEQYF	TGTGCCAGCAGCTTAGTTCCTAAATCCTACGAGCAGTACTTC
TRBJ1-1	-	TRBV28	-	CASRAGGTEAFF	TGTGCCAGCAGGGCGGGGGGGACTGAAGCTTTCTTT